The 8 T cell receptor beta chains below were found in one sample sequenced in a study of blood T cell repertoires in COVID-19. This table comes from immunoSEQ multiplex PCR, and its TCRdb copy is limited to in-frame clones, with some not included. Here the sample spans 200,000 to 250,000 clones, 84% being singletons. Sequences were obtained from peripheral blood. The receptors originated from a woman older than 75 with active or convalescent COVID-19.

The chain recombines TRBV3-1 (or the pseudogene TRBV3-2) with TRBJ2-1; 14 bases are a match to TRBD2. This CDR3 contains 16 residues. From germline, CDR1 is LGHDT and CDR2 YNNKEL (reference sequence). With V trimmed by 1 base and J by 7 bases, 3 bases remained unmatched. CDR3 residues: CASSQGLAGGPNEQFF. DNA for the CDR3: TGTGCCAGCAGCCAAGGACTAGCGGGGGGGCCAAATGAGCAGTTCTTC.

This clone was detected once. The CDR3 DNA follows: TGTGCCAGCAGTGGGAGAACCACAGATACGCAGTATTTT. This translates into CASSGRTTDTQYF. The rearrangement links TRBV27 to TRBJ2-3; perhaps TRBD2 as D (5 bases). The CDR3 loop spans 13 amino acids. Trimming stripped 5 bases from V and 2 bases from J, with 8 bases between. The germline V gene encodes CDR1 MNHEY and CDR2 SMNVEV (reference sequence).

This chain links TRBV7-9 with TRBJ2-1; TRBD2 agrees at 14 bases. Germline V gene lookup returns CDR1 SEHNR and CDR2 FQNEAQ (reference sequence). V gave up 5 bases and J gave up 7 bases; unmatched junction bases: 4. The CDR3 has 15 residues. The CDR3 coding sequence is TGTGCCAGCAGCCCGCGACTAGCGGGGGGGAATGAGCAGTTCTTC. Amino acid sequence: CASSPRLAGGNEQFF.

The rearrangement joins TRBV7-8 to TRBJ1-2; tentatively, D is TRBD1 (6 bases). The V gene's germline CDR1 is SGHVS and CDR2 FQNEAQ. V lost 1 base to trimming and J lost 14 bases, with 20 bases between them. The CDR3 loop spans 14 amino acids. CDR3 nucleotides: TGTGCCAGCAGCTTAGACGGGACATCGCCAAAGGGTACCTTC. Translation gives CASSLDGTSPKGTF.

In its sample, this clone was seen once. The V gene is TRBV6-2 or TRBV6-3, the J gene TRBJ1-1; D ambiguous. The V end lost 2 bases, the J end lost 0 bases, and 13 bases lay between the germline ends. In germline, CDR1 is MNHEY, CDR2 SVGEGT. The CDR3 has 16 residues. The CDR3 DNA sequence: TGTGCCAGCAGTTACGCAGGACTAGGAATGAACACTGAAGCTTTCTTT. Its protein is CASSYAGLGMNTEAFF.

This chain uses TRBV27 with TRBJ1-4; D perhaps matches TRBD1 (6 bases). CDR1 is MNHEY and CDR2 is SMNVEV in the germline V gene (reference sequence). The CDR3 covers 14 residues. The CDR3 loop is CVGGGRPMGEKLFF. Here the CDR3 DNA reads TGTGTGGGGGGGGGCCGACCAATGGGTGAAAAACTGTTTTTT.

This sequence joins TRBV7-9 and TRBJ2-1; D possibly corresponds to TRBD2 (5 bases). V lost 4 bases, J lost 0 bases, and 13 bases lay in between. This CDR3 has 16 residues. Germline CDR1 and CDR2: SEHNR and FQNEAQ (reference sequence). The CDR3 nucleotides are TGTGCCAGCAGCTCCCTGAGGGCCCCCTCCTACAATGAGCAGTTCTTC. Amino acids: CASSSLRAPSYNEQFF.

The gene calls are TRBV3-1 (or the pseudogene TRBV3-2) and TRBJ1-2; 9 nucleotides line up with TRBD1. There are 15 residues in the CDR3. With V trimmed by 5 bases and J by 7 bases, 11 bases remained unmatched. CDR1 and CDR2 (germline): LGHDT, YNNKEL (reference sequence). The CDR3 loop is CASSVYPGQGAGYTF. The CDR3 region has the DNA TGTGCCAGCAGCGTCTATCCGGGACAGGGTGCTGGCTACACCTTC.